A selection of T cell receptor beta chains follows, all from one sample in a study of T cell changes during pregnancy in multiple sclerosis. Profiling relied on immunoSEQ multiplex PCR, and the TCRdb table lists in-frame clones only, not all of them. The sample holds tens of thousands of clones, over 80% seen once. This material consisted of CD4+ T cells from peripheral blood mononuclear cells, taken in the third trimester of pregnancy. The source of these receptors is a female donor with multiple sclerosis, enrolled in a pregnancy study. Each CDR3 is given with its conserved first and last residue. The D gene is left open where the match is weak.

V: TRBV7-2; D: .; CDR3: CASSPQTGTQETQYF
V: TRBV30; D: .; CDR3: CAWSGAPLNQPQHF
V: TRBV7-3; D: .; CDR3: CASKAQGAYEQYF
V: TRBV2; D: .; CDR3: CASSESPRHALTDTQYF
V: TRBV5-6; D: .; CDR3: CASSWGHLRLGGNTIYF
V: TRBV5-1; D: TRBD2; CDR3: CASSQPERGSTDTQYF
V: TRBV7-2; D: .; CDR3: CASSSSGGRQFF
V: TRBV27; D: .; CDR3: CASSLLGASEAFF
V: TRBV11-2; D: .; CDR3: CASSPDIRNTIYF
V: TRBV19; D: .; CDR3: CASSIDPGRTISGNTIYF
V: TRBV9; D: TRBD2; CDR3: CASSVTGTSGEDTQYF
V: TRBV7-2; D: .; CDR3: CASSLGSNSGNTIYF
V: TRBV6-5; D: TRBD1; CDR3: CASSYGDRANTEAFF
V: TRBV7-9; D: .; CDR3: CASSLAGGDPEAFF
V: TRBV28; D: .; CDR3: CASSLPRGEQYF
V: TRBV19; D: .; CDR3: CASSGWENAATSPLHF
V: TRBV11-2; D: TRBD1; CDR3: CASRSTGDTPLETQYF
V: TRBV9; D: TRBD2; CDR3: CASSVAPSASGGRKDTQYF
V: TRBV27; D: TRBD1; CDR3: CASSSLRDRSLGKTQYF
V: TRBV4-3; D: .; CDR3: CASSQDPQGTNYGYTF
V: TRBV14; D: TRBD2; CDR3: CASSRWGGSYEQYF
V: TRBV11-1; D: TRBD1; CDR3: CASSLTGQRTGYTF
V: TRBV18; D: TRBD1; CDR3: CASSPRDSYEQYF
V: TRBV7-9; D: .; CDR3: CASSPGQTPMNTEAFF
V: TRBV4-2; D: TRBD2; CDR3: CASSQGLAGGQADTQYF
V: TRBV19; D: .; CDR3: CASSSLGSSNQPQHF
V: TRBV10-3; D: .; CDR3: CAIRLDNRAPGTYGYTF
V: TRBV4-1; D: .; CDR3: CASSQGTGHQETQYF
V: TRBV4-1; D: TRBD1; CDR3: CASSQDEGDSWYGYTF
V: TRBV9; D: TRBD1; CDR3: CASSQGQGASTEAFF
V: TRBV19; D: .; CDR3: CASSILSTGELFF